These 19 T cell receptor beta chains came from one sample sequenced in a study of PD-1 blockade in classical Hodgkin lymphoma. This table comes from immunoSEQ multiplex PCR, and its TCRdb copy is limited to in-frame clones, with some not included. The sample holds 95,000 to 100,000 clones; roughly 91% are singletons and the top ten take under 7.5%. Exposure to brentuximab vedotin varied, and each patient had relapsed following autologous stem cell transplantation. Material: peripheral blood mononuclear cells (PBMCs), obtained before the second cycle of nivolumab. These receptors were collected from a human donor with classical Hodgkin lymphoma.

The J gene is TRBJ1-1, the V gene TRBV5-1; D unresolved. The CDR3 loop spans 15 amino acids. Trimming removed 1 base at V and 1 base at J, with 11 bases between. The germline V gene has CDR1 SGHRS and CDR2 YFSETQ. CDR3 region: CASSLLRAQNTEAFF. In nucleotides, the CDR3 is TGCGCCAGCAGCTTGTTACGGGCCCAGAACACTGAAGCTTTCTTT.

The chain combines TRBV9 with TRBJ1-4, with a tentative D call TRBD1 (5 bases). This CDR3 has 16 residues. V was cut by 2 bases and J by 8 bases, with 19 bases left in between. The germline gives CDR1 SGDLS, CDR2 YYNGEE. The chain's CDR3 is CASSVRRGEGGEKLFF. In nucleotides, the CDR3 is TGTGCCAGCAGCGTGCGTAGGGGAGAAGGTGGGGAAAAACTGTTTTTT.

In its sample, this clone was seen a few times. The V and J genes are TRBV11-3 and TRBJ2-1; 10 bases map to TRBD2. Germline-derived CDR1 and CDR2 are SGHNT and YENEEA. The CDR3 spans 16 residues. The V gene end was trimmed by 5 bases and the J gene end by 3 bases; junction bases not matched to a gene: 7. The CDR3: CASSAKRGGLYNEQFF. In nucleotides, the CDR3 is TGTGCCAGCAGCGCGAAGCGGGGGGGCCTCTACAATGAGCAGTTCTTC.

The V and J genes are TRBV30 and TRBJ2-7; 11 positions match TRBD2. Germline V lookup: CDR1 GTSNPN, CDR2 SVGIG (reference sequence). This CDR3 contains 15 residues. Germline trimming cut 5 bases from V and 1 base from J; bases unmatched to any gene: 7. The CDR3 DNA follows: TGTGCCTGGGACCAGGGACTAGCGGAATCCTACGAGCAGTACTTC. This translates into CAWDQGLAESYEQYF.

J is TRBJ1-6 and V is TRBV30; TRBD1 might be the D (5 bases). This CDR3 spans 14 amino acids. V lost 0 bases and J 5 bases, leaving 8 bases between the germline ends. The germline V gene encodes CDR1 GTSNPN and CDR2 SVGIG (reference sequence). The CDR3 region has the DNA TGTGCCTGGAGTGTGACAGCCAATAATTCACCCCTCCACTTT. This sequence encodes CAWSVTANNSPLHF.

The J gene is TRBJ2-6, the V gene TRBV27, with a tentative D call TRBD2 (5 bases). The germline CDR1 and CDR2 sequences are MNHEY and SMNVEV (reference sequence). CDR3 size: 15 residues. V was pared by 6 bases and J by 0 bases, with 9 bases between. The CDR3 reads CASSSGVSGANVLTF. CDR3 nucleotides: TGTGCCAGCAGCAGCGGAGTCTCTGGGGCCAACGTCCTGACTTTC.

In DNA, the CDR3 is TGTGCCAGCAGCCTTTACAATGAGCAGTTCTTC. This encodes CASSLYNEQFF. This chain connects TRBV9 to TRBJ2-1; unclear D gene. The V gene's germline CDR1 is SGDLS and CDR2 YYNGEE. V shed 4 bases and J shed 4 bases, with 3 bases lying between them. This CDR3 contains 11 residues.

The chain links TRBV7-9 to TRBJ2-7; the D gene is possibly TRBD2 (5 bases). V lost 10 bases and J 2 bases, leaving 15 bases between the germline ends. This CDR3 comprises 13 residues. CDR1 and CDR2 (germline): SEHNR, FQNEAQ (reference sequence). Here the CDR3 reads CAIAGAVPYEQYF. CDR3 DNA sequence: TGTGCCATCGCTGGAGCGGTCCCCTACGAGCAGTACTTC.

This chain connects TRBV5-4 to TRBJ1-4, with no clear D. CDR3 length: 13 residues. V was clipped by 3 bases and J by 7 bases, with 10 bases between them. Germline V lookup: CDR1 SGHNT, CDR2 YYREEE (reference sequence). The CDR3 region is CASSYDVGEKLFF. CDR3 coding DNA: TGTGCCAGCAGCTATGACGTGGGTGAAAAACTGTTTTTT.

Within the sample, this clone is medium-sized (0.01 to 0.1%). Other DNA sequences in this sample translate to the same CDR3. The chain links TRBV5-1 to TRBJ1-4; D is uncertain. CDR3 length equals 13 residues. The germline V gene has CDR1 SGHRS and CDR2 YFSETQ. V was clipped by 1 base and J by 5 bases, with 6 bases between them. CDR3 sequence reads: CASSLNRNEKLFF. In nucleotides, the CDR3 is TGCGCCAGCAGCTTGAACCGGAATGAAAAACTGTTTTTT.

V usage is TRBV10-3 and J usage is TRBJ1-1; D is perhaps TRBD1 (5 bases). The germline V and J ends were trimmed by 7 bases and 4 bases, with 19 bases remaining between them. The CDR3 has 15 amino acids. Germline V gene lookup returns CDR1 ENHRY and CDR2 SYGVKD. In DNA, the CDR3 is TGTGCCATCAAGTCCTTCGCAGGGCGAAGCACTGAAGCTTTCTTT. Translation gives CAIKSFAGRSTEAFF.

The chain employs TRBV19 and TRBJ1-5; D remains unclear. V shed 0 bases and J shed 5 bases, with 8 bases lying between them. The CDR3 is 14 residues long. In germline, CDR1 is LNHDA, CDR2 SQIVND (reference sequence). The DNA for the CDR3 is TGTGCCAGTAGTATAGACAATGGGGATCAGCCCCAGCATTTT. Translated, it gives CASSIDNGDQPQHF.

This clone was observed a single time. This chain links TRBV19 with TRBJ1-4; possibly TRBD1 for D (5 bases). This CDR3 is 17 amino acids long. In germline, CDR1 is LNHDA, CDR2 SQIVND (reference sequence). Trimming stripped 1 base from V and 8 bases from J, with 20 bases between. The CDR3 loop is CASSIAGVQVPDEKLFF. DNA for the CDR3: TGTGCCAGTAGTATAGCCGGAGTACAGGTCCCGGACGAAAAACTGTTTTTT.

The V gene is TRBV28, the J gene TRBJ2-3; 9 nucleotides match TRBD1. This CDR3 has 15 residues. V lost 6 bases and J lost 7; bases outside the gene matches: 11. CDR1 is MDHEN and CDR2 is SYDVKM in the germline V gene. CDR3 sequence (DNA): TGTGCCAGCAGCCCATCAGACAGGGGGAGCTATACGCAGTATTTT. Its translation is CASSPSDRGSYTQYF.

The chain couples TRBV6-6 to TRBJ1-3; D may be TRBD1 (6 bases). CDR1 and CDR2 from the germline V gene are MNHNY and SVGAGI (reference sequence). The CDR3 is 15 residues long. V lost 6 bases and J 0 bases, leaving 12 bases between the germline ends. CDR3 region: CASRKDSSSGNTIYF. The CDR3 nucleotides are TGTGCCAGCAGGAAGGACAGTAGCTCTGGAAACACCATATATTTT.

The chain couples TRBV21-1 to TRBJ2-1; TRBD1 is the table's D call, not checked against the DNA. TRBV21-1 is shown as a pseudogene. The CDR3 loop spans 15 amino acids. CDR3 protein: CASSAGTVTYNEQFF. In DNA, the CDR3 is TGTGCCAGCAGTGCCGGGACAGTGACCTACAATGAGCAGTTCTTC.

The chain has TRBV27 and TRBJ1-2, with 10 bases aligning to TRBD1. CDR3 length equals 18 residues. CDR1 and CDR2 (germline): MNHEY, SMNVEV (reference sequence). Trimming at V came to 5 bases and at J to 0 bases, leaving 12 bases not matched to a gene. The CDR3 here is CASSVRQGAGQANYGYTF. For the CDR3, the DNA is TGTGCCAGCAGTGTCCGACAGGGGGCGGGACAAGCTAACTATGGCTACACCTTC.

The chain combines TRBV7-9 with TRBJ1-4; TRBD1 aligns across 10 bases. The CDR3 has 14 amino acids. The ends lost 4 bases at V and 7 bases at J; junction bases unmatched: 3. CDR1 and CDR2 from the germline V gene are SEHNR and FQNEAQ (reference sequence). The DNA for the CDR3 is TGTGCCAGCAGCTGGACAGGGGGAGGTGAAAAACTGTTTTTT. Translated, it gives CASSWTGGGEKLFF.

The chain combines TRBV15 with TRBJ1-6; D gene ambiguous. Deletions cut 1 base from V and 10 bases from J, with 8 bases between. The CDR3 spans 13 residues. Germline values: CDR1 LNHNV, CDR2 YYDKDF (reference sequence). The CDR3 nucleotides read TGTGCCACCAGCAGAGTCGGGGTCTCACCCCTCCACTTT. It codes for CATSRVGVSPLHF.